The clone carrying this T cell receptor beta chain was counted at least ten times. Its antigen is not identified. The junction departs from the called germline gene at one end, perhaps through a read error. This sample stems from a study of T-cell reconstitution after alpha-beta-depleted transplantation in children. The germline V gene encodes CDR1 SGHTA and CDR2 FQGTGA. This CDR3 contains 13 residues. Unique molecular identifiers were incorporated during preparation of the TCRbeta library. TCRdb passed the PCR reads through MiXCR, listing each CDR3 protein once. Of more than 300,000 distinct CDR3 sequences listed, about 17% are singletons. Notes on the study in general: Several patients had high TCRbeta diversity at day 60; it came from surviving recipient T cells and thymic progenitors. In patients about two months after transplant, alpha-beta T cells reportedly arose from several hundred expanded graft clones. When one year had passed after transplant, most T-cell counts and diversity came from newly produced T cells.

The specimen comprised PBMCs, mostly from graft donor cells, sampled 360 days after TCRalphabeta/CD19-depleted stem cell transplant. This sequence joins TRBV7-3 and TRBJ1-6; D uncertain. This sequence originates from a male patient under 10 years old who had a stem cell transplant for acute lymphoblastic leukemia, so the T cells may come from the graft donor. The CDR3 DNA follows: TGTGCCAGCAGTTTAAACAATGATTCACCCCTCCACTTT. This gives the protein CASSLNNDSPLHF. The full variable domain, completed using reference TRBV7-3 and TRBJ1-6, is GAGVSQTPSNKVTEKGKYVELRCDPISGHTALYWYRQSLGQGPEFLIYFQGTGAADDSGLPNDRFFAVRPEGSVSTLKIQRTERGDSAVYLCASSLNNDSPLHFGNGTRLTVT.